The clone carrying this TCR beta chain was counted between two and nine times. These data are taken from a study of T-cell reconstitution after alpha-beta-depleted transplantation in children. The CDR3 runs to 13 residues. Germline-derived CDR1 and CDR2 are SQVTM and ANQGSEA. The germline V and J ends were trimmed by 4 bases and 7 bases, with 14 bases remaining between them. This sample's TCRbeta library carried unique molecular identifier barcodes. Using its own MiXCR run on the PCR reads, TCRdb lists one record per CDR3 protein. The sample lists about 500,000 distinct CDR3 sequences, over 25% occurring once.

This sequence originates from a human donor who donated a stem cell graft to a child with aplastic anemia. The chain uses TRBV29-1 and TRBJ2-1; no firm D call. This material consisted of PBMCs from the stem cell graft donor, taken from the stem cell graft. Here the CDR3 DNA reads TGCAGCGTTGCAAAACTTTACAGTAATGAGCAGTTCTTC. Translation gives CSVAKLYSNEQFF.